Listed below are T cell receptor beta chains from one sample, sequenced in a study of T-cell reconstitution after alpha-beta-depleted transplantation in children. TCRdb passed the PCR reads through MiXCR, listing each CDR3 protein once. The sample holds about 200,000 distinct CDR3 sequences, 7.5% to 9.5% seen once. The sample consisted of PBMCs, mostly from graft donor cells, taken 360 days after TCRalphabeta/CD19-depleted stem cell transplant. All receptors derive from a male patient between 2 and 15 years old who had a stem cell transplant for acute myeloid leukemia, so the T cells may come from the graft donor. The CDR3 runs from the conserved cysteine through the conserved F or W. The D gene is left open where the match is weak. Expanded clones get a size class; other rows say once, few or many, or leave the size out.

TRBV28	NA	TRBJ2-1	NA	CASSSAAGISYNEQFF	TGTGCCAGCAGCAGTGCGGCAGGGATATCCTACAATGAGCAGTTCTTC
TRBV12-3/TRBV12-4	NA	TRBJ2-5	few	CASSFPGPRGRRETQYF	TGTGCCAGCAGTTTCCCCGGACCTCGGGGAAGACGAGAGACCCAGTACTTC
TRBV3-1	NA	TRBJ2-5	many	CASSRYEETQYF	TGTGCCAGCAGCCGGTACGAAGAGACCCAGTACTTC
TRBV5-6	TRBD2	TRBJ2-3	NA	CASSLGWLAGVSTDTQYF	TGTGCCAGCAGCTTGGGATGGCTAGCGGGGGTTAGCACAGATACGCAGTATTTT
TRBV18	TRBD2	TRBJ2-3	few	CASSPTRGADTQYF	TGTGCCAGCTCACCAACGCGGGGGGCAGATACGCAGTATTTT
TRBV18	TRBD1	TRBJ2-4	many	CASSQGAKDRLAKNIQYF	TGTGCCAGCTCACAGGGGGCTAAGGACCGATTAGCCAAAAACATTCAGTACTTC
TRBV6-5	NA	TRBJ2-2	few	CASSYSKGPAGELFF	TGTGCCAGCAGTTACTCAAAAGGACCGGCCGGGGAGCTGTTTTTT
TRBV5-1	NA	TRBJ2-2	NA	CASSFAGMDTGDLFF	TGCGCCAGCAGCTTTGCAGGGATGGACACCGGGGACCTGTTTTTT
TRBV19	NA	TRBJ1-5	few	CASSGGLPQHF	TGTGCCAGTAGTGGGGGTTTGCCCCAGCATTTT
TRBV7-3	TRBD2	TRBJ2-3	many	CASSQGLGVRTDTQYF	TGTGCCAGCAGCCAGGGACTAGGGGTTCGCACAGATACGCAGTATTTT
TRBV25-1	TRBD2	TRBJ2-2	NA	CASSGRGWTSVNTGELFF	TGTGCCAGCAGTGGCCGTGGGTGGACTAGCGTGAACACCGGGGAGCTGTTTTTT
TRBV18	NA	TRBJ2-5	NA	CASSPVGGSPTQYF	TGTGCCAGCTCACCAGTGGGGGGTTCCCCGACCCAGTACTTC
TRBV14	NA	TRBJ2-1	once	CAGSQVSYNEQFF	TGTGCCGGCAGCCAAGTCTCCTACAATGAGCAGTTCTTC
TRBV6-5	NA	TRBJ2-7	many	CASSYLNEGYEQYF	TGTGCCAGCAGTTACCTCAACGAGGGCTACGAGCAGTACTTC
TRBV20-1	NA	TRBJ2-2	few	CSARWENTGELFF	TGCAGTGCTAGATGGGAGAACACCGGGGAGCTGTTTTTT
TRBV5-6	NA	TRBJ2-5	NA	CASSLYRVEETQYF	TGTGCCAGCAGCTTGTACCGGGTGGAGGAGACCCAGTACTTC
TRBV20-1	TRBD1	TRBJ1-4	NA	CRATSGTGANEKLFF	TGCAGAGCCACATCCGGGACAGGGGCCAATGAAAAACTGTTTTTT
TRBV6-1	NA	TRBJ1-1	NA	CASSTPPGMWDTEAFF	TGTGCCAGCAGTACGCCGCCGGGAATGTGGGACACTGAAGCTTTCTTT
TRBV29-1	NA	TRBJ2-2	many	CSVDVSAVSGELFF	TGCAGCGTTGATGTTTCCGCGGTCTCCGGGGAGCTGTTTTTT
TRBV6-5	NA	TRBJ2-3	few	CASSHPLLERAQYF	TGTGCCAGCAGTCACCCCCTCCTAGAGAGGGCGCAGTATTTT
TRBV28	TRBD1	TRBJ1-1	NA	CASIRRDRGKNTEAFF	TGTGCCAGCATCCGTCGGGACAGGGGGAAGAACACTGAAGCTTTCTTT
TRBV7-9	TRBD1	TRBJ2-5	few	CASSLTGTGKFETQYF	TGTGCCAGCAGCTTGACCGGGACAGGGAAGTTCGAGACCCAGTACTTC
TRBV5-1	NA	TRBJ2-4	few	CASSSRGWENIQYF	TGCGCCAGCAGCTCGCGAGGGTGGGAAAACATTCAGTACTTC
TRBV12-3/TRBV12-4	TRBD2	TRBJ2-3	NA	CASSSTTSGNADTQYF	TGTGCCAGCAGCTCGACGACTAGCGGGAACGCAGATACGCAGTATTTT
TRBV24-1	TRBD2	TRBJ2-5	few	CATSDGTSTQETQYF	TGTGCCACCAGTGATGGGACTAGCACACAAGAGACCCAGTACTTC
TRBV20-1	NA	TRBJ2-1	few	CSAGRAVQGEQFF	TGCAGTGCCGGCCGGGCAGTACAGGGTGAGCAGTTCTTC
TRBV29-1	NA	TRBJ2-1	NA	CSVEDGSSYNEQFF	TGCAGCGTTGAAGACGGAAGCTCCTACAATGAGCAGTTCTTC
TRBV7-2	NA	TRBJ2-7	many	CASSRDLLNTYEQYF	TGTGCCAGCAGCCGAGACCTTCTTAATACCTACGAGCAGTACTTC
TRBV5-1	NA	TRBJ2-5	many	CASSLLASQETQYF	TGCGCCAGCAGCTTGTTAGCCAGCCAAGAGACCCAGTACTTC
TRBV12-3/TRBV12-4	NA	TRBJ1-5	few	CASSFLSNQPQHF	TGTGCCAGCAGTTTTCTTAGCAATCAGCCCCAGCATTTT
TRBV7-2	TRBD1	TRBJ1-5	many	CASSSDRGPLYQPQHF	TGTGCCAGCAGCTCAGACAGGGGGCCACTATATCAGCCCCAGCATTTT
TRBV5-1	NA	TRBJ2-1	few	CASSWGAGTYNEQFF	TGCGCCAGCAGCTGGGGGGCCGGGACCTACAATGAGCAGTTCTTC
TRBV7-9	TRBD2	TRBJ2-7	NA	CASSLGPSGSLYEQYF	TGTGCCAGCAGCTTAGGACCTAGCGGATCCCTCTACGAGCAGTACTTC
TRBV29-1	TRBD2	TRBJ2-6	NA	CSVAPGLVNSGANVLTF	TGCAGCGTTGCACCGGGACTAGTCAACTCTGGGGCCAACGTCCTGACTTTC
TRBV19	NA	TRBJ1-1	NA	CASSIFSGNTEAFF	TGTGCCAGTAGTATTTTCTCGGGGAACACTGAAGCTTTCTTT
TRBV5-1	NA	TRBJ1-1	NA	CASRTRTESLLGDGMNTEAFF	TGCGCCAGCAGGACTAGGACAGAGTCTCTGCTAGGGGATGGAATGAACACTGAAGCTTTCTTT
TRBV11-2	NA	TRBJ1-3	many	CASSTGQSAGNTIYF	TGTGCCAGCAGCACCGGACAATCGGCTGGAAACACCATATATTTT
TRBV6-1	TRBD1	TRBJ1-5	few	CASSPYLTGGIGQPQHF	TGTGCCAGCAGTCCATACCTTACAGGGGGCATCGGTCAGCCCCAGCATTTT
TRBV15	NA	TRBJ2-1	many	CATSRVVLARVYHEQFF	TGTGCCACCAGCAGGGTCGTACTAGCAAGGGTGTATCACGAGCAGTTCTTC
TRBV18	NA	TRBJ1-2	NA	CASSPNRRGAYGYTF	TGTGCCAGCTCACCAAACAGGCGGGGGGCCTATGGCTACACCTTC
TRBV30	NA	TRBJ2-1	NA	CAWRPAGIHNEQFF	TGTGCCTGGCGGCCCGCAGGGATTCACAATGAGCAGTTCTTC
TRBV20-1	NA	TRBJ2-7	many	CSAREESRFRGEQYF	TGCAGTGCTAGAGAGGAGTCCCGGTTTAGGGGCGAGCAGTACTTC
TRBV6-1	TRBD2	TRBJ2-1	NA	CASRTSGTTKGEQFF	TGTGCCAGCAGGACCTCCGGGACTACCAAGGGTGAGCAGTTCTTC
TRBV10-3	TRBD2	TRBJ2-3	many	CAISESTSGGSTDTQYF	TGTGCCATCAGTGAGTCAACTAGCGGGGGTAGCACAGATACGCAGTATTTT
TRBV20-1	NA	TRBJ2-3	NA	CSAWTLTDTQYF	TGCAGTGCTTGGACCCTCACAGATACGCAGTATTTT
TRBV12-5	NA	TRBJ2-7	many	CASGARVASLFEQYF	TGTGCTAGTGGTGCCCGAGTAGCGAGTTTGTTCGAGCAGTACTTC